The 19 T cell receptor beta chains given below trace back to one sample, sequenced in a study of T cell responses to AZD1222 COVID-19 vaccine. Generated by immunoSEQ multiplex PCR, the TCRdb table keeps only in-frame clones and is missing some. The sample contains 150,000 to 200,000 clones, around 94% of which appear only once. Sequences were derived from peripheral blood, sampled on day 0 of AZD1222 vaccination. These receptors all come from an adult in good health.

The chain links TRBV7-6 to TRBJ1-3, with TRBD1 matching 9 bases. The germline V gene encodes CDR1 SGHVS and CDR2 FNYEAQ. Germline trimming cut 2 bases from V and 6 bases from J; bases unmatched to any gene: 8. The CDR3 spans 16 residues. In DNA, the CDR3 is TGTGCCAGCAGCTTACGTTACCGGGACAGGGTAAACACCATATATTTT. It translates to CASSLRYRDRVNTIYF.

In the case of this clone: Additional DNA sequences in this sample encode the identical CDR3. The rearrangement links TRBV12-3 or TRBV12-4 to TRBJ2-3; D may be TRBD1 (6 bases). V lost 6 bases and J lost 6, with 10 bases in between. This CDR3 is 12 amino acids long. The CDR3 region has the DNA TGTGCCAGCAGACAGGGTGCGGATACGCAGTATTTT. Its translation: CASRQGADTQYF.

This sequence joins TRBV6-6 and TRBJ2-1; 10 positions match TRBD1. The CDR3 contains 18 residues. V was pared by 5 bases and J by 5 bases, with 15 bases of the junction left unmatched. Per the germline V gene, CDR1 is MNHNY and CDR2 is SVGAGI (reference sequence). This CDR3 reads CASSPLVGGDRGHNEQFF. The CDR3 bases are TGTGCCAGCAGTCCCCTAGTCGGGGGGGACAGGGGTCACAATGAGCAGTTCTTC.

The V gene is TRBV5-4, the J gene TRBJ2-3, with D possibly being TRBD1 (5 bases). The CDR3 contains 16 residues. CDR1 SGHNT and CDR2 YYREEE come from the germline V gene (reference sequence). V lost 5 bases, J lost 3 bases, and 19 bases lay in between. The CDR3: CASSLLQAVGTDTQYF. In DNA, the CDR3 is TGTGCCAGCAGTCTCCTACAGGCCGTGGGAACAGATACGCAGTATTTT.

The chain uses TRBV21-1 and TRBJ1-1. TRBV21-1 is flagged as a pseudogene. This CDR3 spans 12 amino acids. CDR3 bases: TGTGCCAGCAGCAAAGGGGGCACTGAAGCTTTCTTT. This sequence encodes CASSKGGTEAFF.

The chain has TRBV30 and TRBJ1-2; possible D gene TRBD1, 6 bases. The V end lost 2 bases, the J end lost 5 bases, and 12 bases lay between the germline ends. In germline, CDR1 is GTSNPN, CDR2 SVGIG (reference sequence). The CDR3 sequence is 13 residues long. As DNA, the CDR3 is TGTGCCTGGAGTCCAGGGGTCCAGTATGGCTACACCTTC. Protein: CAWSPGVQYGYTF.

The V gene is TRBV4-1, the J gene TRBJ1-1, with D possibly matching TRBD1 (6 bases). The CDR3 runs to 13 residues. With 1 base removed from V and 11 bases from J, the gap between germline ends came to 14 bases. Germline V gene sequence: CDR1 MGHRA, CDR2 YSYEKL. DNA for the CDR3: TGCGCCAGCAGCCAAGGGCAGGGGTTGTACGCTTTCTTT. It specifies CASSQGQGLYAFF.

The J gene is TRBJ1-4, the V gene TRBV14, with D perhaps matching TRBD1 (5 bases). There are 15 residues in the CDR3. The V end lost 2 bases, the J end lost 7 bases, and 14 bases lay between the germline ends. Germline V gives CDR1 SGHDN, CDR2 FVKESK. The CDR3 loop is CASSQYEGRSEKLFF. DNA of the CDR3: TGTGCCAGCAGCCAATATGAGGGGCGGAGTGAAAAACTGTTTTTT.

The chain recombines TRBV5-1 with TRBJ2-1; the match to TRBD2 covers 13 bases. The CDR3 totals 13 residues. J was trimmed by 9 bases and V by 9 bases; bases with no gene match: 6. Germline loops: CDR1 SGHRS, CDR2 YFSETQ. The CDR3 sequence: CATRLAGGSEQFF. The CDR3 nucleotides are TGCGCCACCCGACTAGCGGGAGGCAGTGAGCAGTTCTTC.

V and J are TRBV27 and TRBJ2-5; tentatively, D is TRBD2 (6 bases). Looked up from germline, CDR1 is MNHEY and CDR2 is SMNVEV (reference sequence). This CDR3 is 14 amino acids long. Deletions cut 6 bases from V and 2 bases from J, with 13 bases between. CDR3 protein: CASRPPSAQETQYF. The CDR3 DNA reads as TGTGCCAGCAGGCCCCCTAGCGCGCAAGAGACCCAGTACTTC.

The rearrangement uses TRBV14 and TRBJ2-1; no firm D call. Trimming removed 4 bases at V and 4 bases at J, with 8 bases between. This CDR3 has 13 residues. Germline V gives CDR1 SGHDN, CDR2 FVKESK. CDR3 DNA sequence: TGTGCCAGCAGCCTGGAGATTTACAATGAGCAGTTCTTC. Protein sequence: CASSLEIYNEQFF.

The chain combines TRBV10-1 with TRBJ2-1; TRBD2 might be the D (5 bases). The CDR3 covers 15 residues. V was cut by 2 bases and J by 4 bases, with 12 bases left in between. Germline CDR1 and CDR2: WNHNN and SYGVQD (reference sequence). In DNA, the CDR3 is TGCGCCAGCAGTGAGGAGGGTTTGGGATACAATGAGCAGTTCTTC. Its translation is CASSEEGLGYNEQFF.

DNA for the CDR3: TGTGCCAGCAGTTTATGGGACGTAGGAACCTACGAGCAGTACTTC. It yields the protein CASSLWDVGTYEQYF. The J gene is TRBJ2-7, the V gene TRBV28; D unresolved. Trimming removed 0 bases at V and 2 bases at J, with 11 bases between. The CDR3 is 15 residues long. Germline V gene data show CDR1 as MDHEN and CDR2 as SYDVKM.

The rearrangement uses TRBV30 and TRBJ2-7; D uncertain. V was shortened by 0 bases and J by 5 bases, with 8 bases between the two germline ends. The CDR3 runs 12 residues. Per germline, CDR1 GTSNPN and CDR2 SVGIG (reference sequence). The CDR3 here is CAWSVAPDEQYF. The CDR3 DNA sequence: TGTGCCTGGAGTGTGGCGCCCGACGAGCAGTACTTC.

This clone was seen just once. CDR3 in DNA: TGTGCCAGCTCCCGATCATACCGACAGGGGGAGGGCACAGATACGCAGTATTTT. This sequence encodes CASSRSYRQGEGTDTQYF. The J gene is TRBJ2-3, the V gene TRBV5-6; 9 bases line up with TRBD1. Germline CDR1 and CDR2: SGHDT and YYEEEE. Unmatched junction bases numbered 16, after V lost 7 bases and J lost 1 base. The length of the CDR3 is 18 residues.

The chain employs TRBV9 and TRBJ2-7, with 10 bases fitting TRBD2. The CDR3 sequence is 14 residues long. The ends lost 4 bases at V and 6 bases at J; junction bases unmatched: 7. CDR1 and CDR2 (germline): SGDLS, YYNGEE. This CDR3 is CASSPLASGSEQYF. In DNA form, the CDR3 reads TGTGCCAGCAGCCCTCTAGCTAGCGGGAGCGAGCAGTACTTC. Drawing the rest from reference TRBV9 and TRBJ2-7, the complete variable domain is DSGVTQTPKHLITATGQRVTLRCSPRSGDLSVYWYQQSLDQGLQFLIQYYNGEERAKGNILERFSAQQFPDLHSELNLSSLELGDSALYFCASSPLASGSEQYFGPGTRLTVT.

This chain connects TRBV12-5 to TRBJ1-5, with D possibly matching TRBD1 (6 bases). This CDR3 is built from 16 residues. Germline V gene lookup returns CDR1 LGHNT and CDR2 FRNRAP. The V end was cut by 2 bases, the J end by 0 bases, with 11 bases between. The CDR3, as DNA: TGTGCTAGTGGTTTGTCGGCAGGGGATAGCAATCAGCCCCAGCATTTT. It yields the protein CASGLSAGDSNQPQHF.

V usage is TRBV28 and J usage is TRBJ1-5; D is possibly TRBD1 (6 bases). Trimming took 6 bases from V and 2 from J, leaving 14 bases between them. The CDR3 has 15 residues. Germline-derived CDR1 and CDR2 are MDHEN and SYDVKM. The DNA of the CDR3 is TGTGCCAGCAGCCAAGGGGGGCTAGGCAATCAGCCCCAGCATTTT. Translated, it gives CASSQGGLGNQPQHF.

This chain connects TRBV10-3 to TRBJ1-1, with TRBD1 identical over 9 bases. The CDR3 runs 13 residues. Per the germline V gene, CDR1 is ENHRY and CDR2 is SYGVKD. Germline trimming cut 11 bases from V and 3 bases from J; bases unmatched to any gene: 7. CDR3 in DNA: TGTGCCGCACAGGGGGCGCGGGACACTGAAGCTTTCTTT. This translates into CAAQGARDTEAFF.